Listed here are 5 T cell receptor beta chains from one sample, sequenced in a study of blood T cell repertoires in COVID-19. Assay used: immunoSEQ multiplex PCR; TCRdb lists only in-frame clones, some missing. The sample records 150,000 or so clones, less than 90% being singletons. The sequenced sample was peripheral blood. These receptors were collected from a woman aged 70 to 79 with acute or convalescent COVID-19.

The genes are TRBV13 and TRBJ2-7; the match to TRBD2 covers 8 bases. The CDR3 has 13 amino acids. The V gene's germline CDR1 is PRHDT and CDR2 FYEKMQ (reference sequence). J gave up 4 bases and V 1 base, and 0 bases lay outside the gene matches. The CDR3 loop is CASSLASGYEQYF. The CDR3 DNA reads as TGTGCCAGCAGCTTAGCTAGCGGGTACGAGCAGTACTTC.

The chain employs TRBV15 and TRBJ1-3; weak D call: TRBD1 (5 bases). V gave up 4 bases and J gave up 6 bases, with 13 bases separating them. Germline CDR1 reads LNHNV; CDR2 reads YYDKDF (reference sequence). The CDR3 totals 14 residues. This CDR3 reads CATSKTQGANTIYF. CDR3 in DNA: TGTGCCACCAGCAAAACCCAGGGTGCAAACACCATATATTTT.

As DNA, the CDR3 is TGCGCCAGCAGCCAACCGCGGGCTGGGGCCAACGTCCTGACTTTC. Translation gives CASSQPRAGANVLTF. The chain links TRBV4-1 to TRBJ2-6; TRBD2 is a possible D gene (5 bases). Trimming pared 2 bases from V and 2 bases from J, leaving 7 bases between. Germline V CDR1 and CDR2: MGHRA, YSYEKL. The CDR3 runs to 15 residues.

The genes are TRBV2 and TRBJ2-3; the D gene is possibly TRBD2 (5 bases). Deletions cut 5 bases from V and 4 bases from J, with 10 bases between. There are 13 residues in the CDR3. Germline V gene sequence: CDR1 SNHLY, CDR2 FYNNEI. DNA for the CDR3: TGTGCCAGCAGTTTACTAGGCGCAGATACGCAGTATTTT. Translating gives CASSLLGADTQYF.

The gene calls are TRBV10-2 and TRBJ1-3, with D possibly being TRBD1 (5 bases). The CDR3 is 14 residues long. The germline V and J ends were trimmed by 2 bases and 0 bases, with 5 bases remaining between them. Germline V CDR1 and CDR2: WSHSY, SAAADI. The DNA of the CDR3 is TGCGCCAGCAGTGAGACAGGCTCTGGAAACACCATATATTTT. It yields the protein CASSETGSGNTIYF.